Below are 26 T cell receptor beta chains sequenced from a single sample in a study of post-analysis software for immune sequencing data (dated by TCRdb to about 2015). The protocol used for the library was PCR. The sequencer was an Illumina HiSeq 2500. Unique molecular identifiers were incorporated into TCR beta cDNA libraries to reduce PCR and sequencing biases. The public reads were reprocessed in TCRdb via fastp at Q25 and MiXCR, keeping in-frame beta chains. For every CDR3 protein sequence, its rows merge into one entry that carries the most common genes and DNA. Recorded for this sample are about 800,000 distinct CDR3 sequences; approximately 30% of them occurred a single time. Around 0.6% of the sample goes to the ten largest clones. Findings and caveats that apply to the study as a whole: Patients showed significantly higher frequencies than controls for a handful of TRBV segments, among them TRBV5-6, TRBV5-1 and TRBV20-1.

These receptors have no known antigen. Source material: blood. Every receptor here comes from a girl under 18 with multiple sclerosis.

The CDR3 DNA reads TGCGCCAGCAGGGCCGACAGGCCTCAGGGATACGAGCAGTACTTC. Residues: CASRADRPQGYEQYF. The J gene is TRBJ2-7, the V gene TRBV5-1; D perhaps matches TRBD1 (6 bases). Trimming removed 5 bases at V and 4 bases at J, with 19 bases between. The CDR3 extends over 15 amino acids. Germline V gives CDR1 SGHRS, CDR2 YFSETQ.

This clonotype was seen a few times. J is TRBJ2-5 and V is TRBV5-1, with 11 bases identical to TRBD2. CDR3 length equals 17 residues. Unmatched junction bases numbered 9, after V lost 3 bases and J lost 2 bases. Germline assignment: CDR1 SGHRS and CDR2 YFSETQ. CDR3 region: CASSSPRLAGGQETQYF. As DNA, the CDR3 is TGCGCCAGCAGCTCACCCAGGCTAGCGGGGGGACAAGAGACCCAGTACTTC.

This clonotype occurred a few times. The rearrangement uses TRBV6-5 and TRBJ1-2; D is perhaps TRBD1 (5 bases). V lost 6 bases, J lost 4 bases, and 15 bases lay in between. Germline assignment: CDR1 MNHEY and CDR2 SVGAGI. The CDR3 covers 14 residues. CDR3: CASSRQTHGYGYTF. DNA of the CDR3: TGTGCCAGCAGCCGACAGACCCATGGCTATGGCTACACCTTC.

This clonotype occurred many times. V gene TRBV6-5 combines with J gene TRBJ2-3, with a tentative D call TRBD2 (6 bases). With 9 bases removed from V and 5 bases from J, the gap between germline ends came to 18 bases. The germline CDR1 and CDR2 sequences are MNHEY and SVGAGI. There are 14 residues in the CDR3. CDR3 sequence (DNA): TGTGCCAGTAAACCCACCTACGGGGGAGATACGCAGTATTTT. This codes for CASKPTYGGDTQYF.

This clonotype turned up a few times. The chain couples TRBV24-1 to TRBJ2-5; D may be TRBD1 (8 bases). CDR1 KGHDR and CDR2 SFDVKD come from the germline V gene. The CDR3 runs 14 residues. Trimming took 7 bases from V and 3 from J, leaving 14 bases between them. CDR3 coding DNA: TGTGCCACCAGAGACACAGGGGGGGAAGAGACCCAGTACTTC. Its protein product is CATRDTGGEETQYF.

V gene TRBV24-1 combines with J gene TRBJ2-3; D tentatively fits TRBD1 or TRBD2 (5 bases each). The CDR3 length is 16 residues. Germline values: CDR1 KGHDR, CDR2 SFDVKD. Trimming shortened V by 5 bases and J by 0 bases, and 14 bases separated the two germline ends. The CDR3 region has the DNA TGTGCCACCAGTGCCATGGGGACGGGAAGCACAGATACGCAGTATTTT. Amino acid sequence: CATSAMGTGSTDTQYF.

Note on this clonotype: Sequence at one end of the junction differs from germline and may be a read error. The rearrangement links TRBV7-9 to TRBJ2-1; D possibly corresponds to TRBD2 (6 bases). This CDR3 has 14 amino acids. Germline V lookup: CDR1 SEHNR, CDR2 FQNEAQ (reference sequence). For the CDR3, the DNA is TGTGCCAGCAGCCCAAGCGGGCTGTACAGTGAGCAGTTCTTC. It is translated as CASSPSGLYSEQFF.

The chain uses TRBV6-5 and TRBJ1-2; weak D call: TRBD1 (5 bases). The CDR3 has 16 amino acids. V was cut by 2 bases and J by 1 base, with 14 bases left in between. Germline V gene data show CDR1 as MNHEY and CDR2 as SVGAGI. The CDR3 DNA reads as TGTGCCAGCAGTTACGGAACAGGCCGCCTTAACTATGGCTACACCTTC. Translating gives CASSYGTGRLNYGYTF.

The V gene is TRBV27, the J gene TRBJ2-3; the match to TRBD2 covers 7 bases. J was trimmed by 4 bases and V by 3 bases; bases with no gene match: 25. Germline loops: CDR1 MNHEY, CDR2 SMNVEV (reference sequence). The CDR3 is 21 residues long. CDR3 coding DNA: TGTGCCAGCAGTTTCACGTGGGGATTCGAGCGGGGCCGCTTGAGGGCAGATACGCAGTATTTT. Amino acid sequence: CASSFTWGFERGRLRADTQYF.

The chain uses TRBV9 and TRBJ1-5; D is unresolved. CDR1 SGDLS and CDR2 YYNGEE come from the germline V gene. The germline V and J ends were trimmed by 0 bases and 5 bases, with 9 bases remaining between them. The CDR3 sequence is 14 residues long. CDR3 nucleotides: TGTGCCAGCAGCGTAGGGGCGGGGTATCAGCCCCAGCATTTT. Translated: CASSVGAGYQPQHF.

J is TRBJ2-3 and V is TRBV14, with D perhaps TRBD2 (5 bases). The CDR3 sequence is 14 residues long. Germline CDR1 and CDR2: SGHDN and FVKESK. V lost 3 bases and J 5 bases, leaving 12 bases between the germline ends. DNA for the CDR3: TGTGCCAGCAGCCAGGCAACTGGAGGAGATACGCAGTATTTT. Its translation is CASSQATGGDTQYF.

This clonotype was seen a handful of times. This chain joins TRBV5-1 and TRBJ1-1; D is undetermined. V lost 0 bases, J lost 4 bases, and 7 bases lay in between. CDR1 and CDR2 (germline): SGHRS, YFSETQ. This CDR3 is 13 amino acids long. The CDR3 protein is CASSLALGTEAFF. Here the CDR3 DNA reads TGCGCCAGCAGCTTGGCATTGGGCACTGAAGCTTTCTTT. The full variable domain, with the rest looked up from reference TRBV5-1 and TRBJ1-1, is KAGVTQTPRYLIKTRGQQVTLSCSPISGHRSVSWYQQTPGQGLQFLFEYFSETQRNKGNFPGRFSGRQFSNSRSEMNVSTLELGDSALYLCASSLALGTEAFFGQGTRLTVV.

This clonotype was counted between two and nine times. The chain joins TRBV6-5 to TRBJ2-6; 7 nucleotides line up with TRBD2. Trimming took 5 bases from V and 5 from J; bases not matched to a gene: 18. The germline V gene encodes CDR1 MNHEY and CDR2 SVGAGI. The CDR3 has 19 amino acids. The DNA for the CDR3 is TGTGCCAGCAGTAACGAGGCGGGAGAGAGTGTCTTGAGGGCCAACGTCCTGACTTTC. It is translated as CASSNEAGESVLRANVLTF.

The chain links TRBV29-1 to TRBJ1-5, with D possibly being TRBD1 (6 bases). Trimming removed 8 bases from V and 7 bases from J, with 18 bases in between. Germline CDR1 reads SQVTM; CDR2 reads ANQGSEA. The CDR3 runs to 13 residues. CDR3 DNA: TGCAGCATAGTTACAGGGTCCGGGCAGCCCCAGCATTTT. Its protein product is CSIVTGSGQPQHF.

The rearrangement links TRBV29-1 to TRBJ2-2; D is unclear. The CDR3 is made up of 14 amino acids. Germline V lookup: CDR1 SQVTM, CDR2 ANQGSEA. The V end was cut by 6 bases, the J end by 5 bases, with 16 bases between. CDR3 region: CSVQKGVGTGELFF. CDR3 coding DNA: TGCAGCGTCCAAAAGGGTGTAGGGACCGGGGAGCTGTTTTTT.

The chain employs TRBV12-3 or TRBV12-4 and TRBJ2-1, with 9 nucleotides matching TRBD2. The CDR3 has 16 amino acids. V gave up 0 bases and J gave up 7 bases; unmatched junction bases: 7. The CDR3 here is CASSLAFLAGRNEQFF. The DNA for the CDR3 is TGTGCCAGCAGTTTAGCGTTCCTAGCGGGGAGGAATGAGCAGTTCTTC.

V and J are TRBV7-9 and TRBJ1-2; D is perhaps TRBD1 (5 bases). CDR1 SEHNR and CDR2 FQNEAQ come from the germline V gene (reference sequence). Trimming pared 2 bases from V and 0 bases from J, leaving 16 bases between. The CDR3 contains 17 residues. CDR3 coding DNA: TGTGCCAGCAGCTTACAGCCCCCAGGGACTCCTAACTATGGCTACACCTTC. Amino acid sequence: CASSLQPPGTPNYGYTF. The variable domain in full, completed from reference TRBV7-9 and TRBJ1-2, reads DTGVSQNPRHKITKRGQNVTFRCDPISEHNRLYWYRQTLGQGPEFLTYFQNEAQLEKSRLLSDRFSAERPKGSFSTLEIQRTEQGDSAMYLCASSLQPPGTPNYGYTFGSGTRLTVV.

The gene calls are TRBV10-3 and TRBJ1-1, with D perhaps TRBD1 (5 bases). CDR3 length: 14 residues. Trimming took 2 bases from V and 7 from J, leaving 14 bases between them. Germline loops: CDR1 ENHRY, CDR2 SYGVKD. The CDR3, as DNA: TGTGCCATCAGTGAGCGAGGGACGGCAGGTGAAGCTTTCTTT. It specifies CAISERGTAGEAFF.

This clonotype was counted only a few times. This rearrangement joins TRBV3-1 to TRBJ2-5; D not certain. The end of the DNA fits TRBJ2-7 better, so the J call may be wrong. This CDR3 has 13 residues. Germline V gives CDR1 LGHDT, CDR2 YNNKEL (reference sequence). This CDR3 reads CASTAGSIYEQYF. The DNA for the CDR3 is TGTGCCAGCACGGCAGGCTCCATCTACGAGCAGTACTTC.

The genes are TRBV29-1 and TRBJ2-3, with a tentative D call TRBD2 (6 bases). Germline CDR1 and CDR2: SQVTM and ANQGSEA. The CDR3 contains 13 residues. CDR3 DNA sequence: TGCATCCTTAGGGCTAGCGGCACAGATACGCAGTATTTT. Protein: CILRASGTDTQYF.

This chain connects TRBV12-3 or TRBV12-4 to TRBJ1-1; TRBD1 aligns across 10 bases. The CDR3 spans 17 residues. Trimming at V came to 6 bases and at J to 1 base, leaving 11 bases not matched to a gene. The chain's CDR3 is CASSFRQGARTNTEAFF. The CDR3, as DNA: TGTGCCAGCAGCTTTCGACAGGGGGCGAGGACGAACACTGAAGCTTTCTTT.

This clonotype was seen a handful of times. The chain has TRBV11-2 and TRBJ2-2; 10 nucleotides line up with TRBD2. Germline V lookup: CDR1 SGHAT, CDR2 FQNNGV. After removal of 0 bases from V and 3 bases from J, the junction contained 13 bases not matched to a gene. The CDR3 totals 20 residues. The CDR3 nucleotides are TGTGCCAGCAGCTTAGATGTCACAGGTTGGCTAGCGGGGGACACCGGGGAGCTGTTTTTT. As protein: CASSLDVTGWLAGDTGELFF.

In this sample, this clonotype turned up a few times. The gene calls are TRBV5-1 and TRBJ2-3; no firm D call. CDR1 and CDR2 (germline): SGHRS, YFSETQ. Trimming shortened V by 4 bases and J by 0 bases, and 12 bases separated the two germline ends. This CDR3 has 15 residues. The CDR3 nucleotides read TGCGCCAGCAGCCCCTTAGTCCGGAGCACAGATACGCAGTATTTT. Protein sequence: CASSPLVRSTDTQYF.

This chain joins TRBV28 and TRBJ1-1, with D perhaps matching TRBD1 (5 bases). This CDR3 has 17 residues. Germline V CDR1 and CDR2: MDHEN, SYDVKM. V was pared by 6 bases and J by 3 bases, with 23 bases between. CDR3 loop: CASRPQMVQGSHTEAFF. The CDR3 DNA sequence: TGTGCCAGCAGGCCCCAGATGGTGCAGGGATCCCACACTGAAGCTTTCTTT.

This chain uses TRBV4-3 with TRBJ2-3, with D possibly TRBD2 on 6 matching bases. Germline CDR1 is LGHNA and CDR2 is YSLEER. The germline V and J ends were trimmed by 3 bases and 4 bases, with 23 bases remaining between them. The CDR3 is 18 residues long. Here the CDR3 DNA reads TGCGCCAGCAGCCAGGATCCCCCAGGAGGCGGGGTCGCAGATACGCAGTATTTT. Amino acid sequence: CASSQDPPGGGVADTQYF.

This clonotype has a handful of counts. This sequence joins TRBV6-2 or TRBV6-3 and TRBJ2-1, with TRBD2 identical over 15 bases. Per germline, CDR1 MNHEY and CDR2 SVGEGT. This CDR3 spans 18 amino acids. V dropped 4 bases and J dropped 3; count of bases not matched to a gene: 7. The CDR3 sequence is CASSSPGLAGGFYNEQFF. DNA for the CDR3: TGTGCCAGCAGTTCTCCGGGACTAGCGGGAGGCTTCTACAATGAGCAGTTCTTC.